The 21 T cell receptor beta chains below come from one sample, sequenced in a study of T cells in Graves' hyperthyroidism and ophthalmopathy (dated by TCRdb to between 2018 and 2021). Preparation of the library involved multiplex PCR. Sequencing used an Illumina HiSeq 2000. The TCR beta CDR3 regions were amplified from the RNA transcripts. For the first round of RT-PCR on the TCR CDR3, the HTBI primer set was used together with the Qiagen OneStep RT-PCR kit. TCRdb took the public reads, trimmed them with fastp at Q25, ran MiXCR for clone calling and kept in-frame beta chains. Rows are unified per CDR3 protein, each entry keeping the most common DNA and genes. For this sample there are 650,000 to 700,000 distinct CDR3 sequences; approximately 15% appear just once. About a sixth of the sample is held by the ten biggest clonotypes. Specimen: blood. Every receptor here comes from a man between 45 and 60 years old with Graves' hyperthyroidism.

This clonotype was observed at least ten times. This chain joins TRBV24-1 and TRBJ2-5; 7 bases are a match to TRBD1. From germline, CDR1 is KGHDR and CDR2 SFDVKD. The CDR3 spans 15 residues. V trimming: 5 bases; J trimming: 5 bases; junction bases outside the gene matches: 10. This chain's CDR3 is CATSAGTELGETQYF. The DNA for the CDR3 is TGTGCCACCAGTGCAGGGACAGAGCTTGGGGAGACCCAGTACTTC.

This clonotype has ten or more counts. The gene calls are TRBV11-1 and TRBJ2-7; D assignment may be TRBD1 or TRBD2 (5 bases each). Germline CDR1 SGHAT, CDR2 FQDESV (reference sequence). There are 14 residues in the CDR3. Trimming removed 5 bases from V and 3 bases from J, with 14 bases in between. DNA for the CDR3: TGTGCCAGCAGCAGTCGGGACGGATACTACGAGCAGTACTTC. This codes for CASSSRDGYYEQYF.

This clonotype was picked up one time. The chain couples TRBV6-1 to TRBJ2-1; 14 bases agree with TRBD2. The CDR3 consists of 16 residues. The germline V gene has CDR1 MNHNS and CDR2 SASEGT. The junction had 8 bases not matched to a gene; V was cut back by 10 bases and J by 3 bases. The CDR3 DNA reads as TGTGCCACAAAAACGGGACTAGCGGGAGACTACAATGAGCAGTTCTTC. This gives the protein CATKTGLAGDYNEQFF.

V gene TRBV5-8 combines with J gene TRBJ2-3, with D unresolved. Germline assignment: CDR1 SGHTS and CDR2 YDEGEE. V lost 3 bases and J lost 0, with 14 bases in between. This CDR3 comprises 16 residues. For the CDR3, the DNA is TGTGCCAGCAGCTCACTAAGGGATACTAGCACAGATACGCAGTATTTT. Amino acids: CASSSLRDTSTDTQYF.

This clonotype has only a few counts. The genes are TRBV12-3 or TRBV12-4 and TRBJ2-1; D is perhaps TRBD1 (6 bases). V lost 7 bases to trimming and J lost 0 bases, with 25 bases between them. The CDR3 has 19 amino acids. CDR3 residues: CASTQRGRGLISSYNEQFF. The CDR3 bases are TGTGCCAGCACGCAAAGGGGCAGGGGCCTAATTAGCTCCTACAATGAGCAGTTCTTC.

This clonotype appeared many times. The chain is built from TRBV2 and TRBJ2-2; no clear D gene. This CDR3 is 13 amino acids long. Germline V gene sequence: CDR1 SNHLY, CDR2 FYNNEI. V lost 2 bases to trimming and J lost 8 bases, with 9 bases between them. CDR3 in amino acids: CASSEFLLGELFF. DNA of the CDR3: TGTGCCAGCAGTGAATTTCTGCTGGGGGAGCTGTTTTTT.

This clonotype was recorded at least ten times. This chain joins TRBV19 and TRBJ2-1, with a weak D call TRBD2 (6 bases). From germline, CDR1 is LNHDA and CDR2 SQIVND (reference sequence). V shed 4 bases and J shed 8 bases, with 15 bases lying between them. The CDR3 is 14 residues long. This CDR3 reads CASSRAGTRDEQFF. The CDR3 bases are TGTGCCAGTAGTAGGGCGGGAACTAGGGATGAGCAGTTCTTC. Supplemented by reference TRBV19 and TRBJ2-1, the full variable domain reads DGGITQSPKYLFRKEGQNVTLSCEQNLNHDAMYWYRQDPGQGLRLIYYSQIVNDFQKGDIAEGYSVSREKKESFPLTVTSAQKNPTAFYLCASSRAGTRDEQFFGPGTRLTVL.

This clonotype was detected only a few times. The chain employs TRBV4-1 and TRBJ2-7, with D possibly matching TRBD2 (6 bases). The CDR3 loop spans 15 amino acids. Germline V gene data show CDR1 as MGHRA and CDR2 as YSYEKL. Trimming stripped 2 bases from V and 2 bases from J, with 13 bases between. DNA for the CDR3: TGCGCCAGCAGCCAATCTAGCGTCAGAACCTACGAGCAGTACTTC. It encodes CASSQSSVRTYEQYF.

The chain links TRBV19 to TRBJ1-4; D remains ambiguous. CDR3 length: 15 amino acids. Germline assignment: CDR1 LNHDA and CDR2 SQIVND (reference sequence). V lost 8 bases and J 0 bases, leaving 13 bases between the germline ends. CDR3 amino acids: CASGRAATTNEKLFF. The CDR3 nucleotides are TGTGCCAGTGGGAGGGCGGCCACAACTAATGAAAAACTGTTTTTT.

This clonotype was seen repeatedly, ten times or more. The chain employs TRBV2 and TRBJ1-2; tentatively, D is TRBD1 (5 bases). CDR1 is SNHLY, CDR2 FYNNEI, per germline. The germline V and J ends were trimmed by 8 bases and 8 bases, with 18 bases remaining between them. This CDR3 contains 13 residues. CDR3: CASHGTLRAGYTF. CDR3 bases: TGTGCCAGCCATGGGACCCTCCGGGCAGGCTACACCTTC.

This clonotype was seen a few times. The chain employs TRBV11-3 and TRBJ2-5; 8 positions agree with TRBD2. The CDR3 sequence is 18 residues long. Trimming at V came to 3 bases and at J to 2 bases, leaving 14 bases not matched to a gene. The germline V gene has CDR1 SGHNT and CDR2 YENEEA. CDR3 coding DNA: TGTGCCAGCAGCTTTAAGCCCCGGACTAGCAGAAGACAAGAGACCCAGTACTTC. Encoded protein: CASSFKPRTSRRQETQYF.

This clonotype has a count of ten or more. The V gene is TRBV7-2, the J gene TRBJ1-1; tentatively, D is TRBD1 (5 bases). CDR3 size: 16 residues. Germline values: CDR1 SGHTA, CDR2 FQGNSA. V was shortened by 5 bases and J by 0 bases, with 16 bases between the two germline ends. The DNA of the CDR3 is TGTGCCAGCAGCCGCGGGGCAGATTATATGAACACTGAAGCTTTCTTT. This gives the protein CASSRGADYMNTEAFF.

The table lists this clonotype with many counts. V is TRBV7-2 and J is TRBJ2-3; tentative D call: TRBD1 (5 bases). The CDR3 length is 16 residues. The ends were cut back, 4 bases at V and 0 bases at J, with 14 bases in the middle. CDR1 and CDR2 from the germline V gene are SGHTA and FQGNSA. The CDR3 is CASSYDSVTSTDTQYF. In nucleotides, the CDR3 is TGTGCCAGCAGCTACGACAGCGTTACTAGCACAGATACGCAGTATTTT.

On this clonotype: It may be a read error: a sequence one base away is much more abundant. V is TRBV11-2 and J is TRBJ2-1, with 12 bases identical to TRBD2. The CDR3 loop spans 17 amino acids. Germline V gives CDR1 SGHAT, CDR2 FQNNGV. The CDR3 protein is CVSSPDYRLAGVNEQFF. CDR3 bases: TGTGTCAGCAGCCCAGACTATCGACTAGCGGGAGTCAATGAGCAGTTCTTC.

There are many counts of this clonotype. CDR3 coding DNA: TGCAGCGTTGGGGCAGGGCGCGTGGGCTACACCTTC. Amino acids: CSVGAGRVGYTF. The rearrangement links TRBV29-1 to TRBJ1-2; TRBD1 is a possible D gene (5 bases). Germline lookup yields CDR1 SQVTM and CDR2 ANQGSEA. This CDR3 comprises 12 residues. V was trimmed by 4 bases and J by 8 bases, leaving 14 bases between them.

The gene calls are TRBV2 and TRBJ1-1; D ambiguous. Trimming pared 4 bases from V and 6 bases from J, leaving 18 bases between. Germline-derived CDR1 and CDR2 are SNHLY and FYNNEI. CDR3 length: 15 residues. For the CDR3, the DNA is TGTGCCAGCAGTGCGGAACAGACGGCCTTCCCTGAAGCTTTCTTT. This encodes CASSAEQTAFPEAFF.

This clonotype was seen at least ten times. This chain joins TRBV28 and TRBJ2-3; unclear D gene. The CDR3 covers 16 residues. CDR1 and CDR2 from the germline V gene are MDHEN and SYDVKM. Trimming removed 6 bases at V and 0 bases at J, with 16 bases between. The CDR3 nucleotides read TGTGCCAGCAGCGCTTCGATCGTAATAAGCACAGATACGCAGTATTTT. This encodes CASSASIVISTDTQYF. The full variable domain, completed using reference TRBV28 and TRBJ2-3, is DVKVTQSSRYLVKRTGEKVFLECVQDMDHENMFWYRQDPGLGLRLIYFSYDVKMKEKGDIPEGYSVSREKKERFSLILESASTNQTSMYLCASSASIVISTDTQYFGPGTRLTVL.

This clonotype was observed a handful of times. The chain recombines TRBV19 with TRBJ2-7, with TRBD2 as a possible D gene (5 bases). CDR1 and CDR2 from the germline V gene are LNHDA and SQIVND (reference sequence). There are 17 residues in the CDR3. V lost 3 bases, J lost 4 bases, and 22 bases lay in between. The CDR3 reads CASSIRADSPREYEQYF. CDR3 sequence (DNA): TGTGCCAGTAGTATTCGGGCGGATTCTCCCCGGGAATACGAGCAGTACTTC. Supplemented by reference TRBV19 and TRBJ2-7, the full variable domain reads DGGITQSPKYLFRKEGQNVTLSCEQNLNHDAMYWYRQDPGQGLRLIYYSQIVNDFQKGDIAEGYSVSREKKESFPLTVTSAQKNPTAFYLCASSIRADSPREYEQYFGPGTRLTVT.

Ten or more counts support this clonotype. This chain joins TRBV20-1 and TRBJ2-5; the match to TRBD2 covers 9 bases. Germline CDR1 reads DFQATT; CDR2 reads SNEGSKA (reference sequence). CDR3 size: 13 residues. V shed 2 bases and J 2 bases; nucleotides not matched to a gene: 0. The CDR3 region is CSARLAGQETQYF. As DNA, the CDR3 is TGCAGTGCTAGACTAGCGGGGCAAGAGACCCAGTACTTC.

This clonotype was detected many times. The rearrangement uses TRBV11-2 and TRBJ2-3; 13 bases line up with TRBD2. The germline V gene has CDR1 SGHAT and CDR2 FQNNGV. This CDR3 region has 17 residues. The ends lost 3 bases at V and 3 bases at J; junction bases unmatched: 6. The CDR3 reads CASSLSGTSGITDTQYF. The CDR3 nucleotides read TGTGCCAGCAGCTTGTCCGGGACTAGCGGGATTACAGATACGCAGTATTTT.

At least ten counts were recorded for this clonotype. The chain links TRBV6-2 or TRBV6-3 to TRBJ2-7, with 7 bases fitting TRBD2. Trimming at V came to 2 bases and at J to 2 bases, leaving 12 bases not matched to a gene. The CDR3 has 17 residues. Germline CDR1 and CDR2: MNHEY and SVGEGT. The CDR3 region is CASSYNPSGISPYEQYF. The CDR3, as DNA: TGTGCCAGCAGTTACAACCCTAGCGGCATAAGCCCCTACGAGCAGTACTTC.